These 21 T cell receptor beta chains were all obtained from the same sample, sequenced in a study of immune reconstitution after stem cell transplant in scleroderma. TCRdb processed the RT-PCR reads anew with MiXCR; each CDR3 protein has one entry. The repertoire holds over a thousand distinct CDR3 sequences, with 15% to 18% as singletons. This material was acquired before or after autologous hematopoietic stem cell transplantation (not recorded which). These receptor sequences come from a female donor with systemic sclerosis.

In this sample, this clonotype turned up a few times. The chain links TRBV2 to TRBJ1-4; D gene ambiguous. The V gene lost 3 bases and the J gene lost 8 bases, with 16 bases spanning the gap. The CDR3 consists of 15 residues. CDR1 is SNHLY and CDR2 is FYNNEI in the germline V gene. The CDR3 loop is CASSEVEFLGEKLFF. The CDR3 region has the DNA TGTGCCAGCAGTGAGGTGGAATTCCTCGGGGAAAAACTGTTTTTT.

V gene TRBV7-2 combines with J gene TRBJ2-2; either TRBD1 or TRBD2 may fit D (5 bases each). Between the trimmed V and J ends, which lost 2 bases and 1 base, there was a span of 11 bases. The V gene's germline CDR1 is SGHTA and CDR2 FQGNSA. The CDR3 covers 16 residues. In nucleotides, the CDR3 is TGTGCCAGCAGCTTATCGGGGACCCTGAACACCGGGGAGCTGTTTTTT. It yields the protein CASSLSGTLNTGELFF. The full variable domain, in which reference TRBV7-2 and TRBJ2-2 provide the parts outside the CDR3, is GAGVSQSPSNKVTEKGKDVELRCDPISGHTALYWYRQSLGQGLEFLIYFQGNSAPDKSGLPSDRFSAERTGGSVSTLTIQRTQQEDSAVYLCASSLSGTLNTGELFFGEGSRLTVL.

This clonotype was observed a few times. The chain uses TRBV2 and TRBJ2-5; D gene ambiguous. Germline loops: CDR1 SNHLY, CDR2 FYNNEI. The CDR3 is made up of 13 amino acids. V was cut by 6 bases and J by 5 bases, with 13 bases left in between. CDR3 residues: CASRSPARETQYF. CDR3 sequence (DNA): TGTGCCAGCAGATCGCCAGCGCGGGAGACCCAGTACTTC.

The J gene is TRBJ1-1, the V gene TRBV28; D may be TRBD1 (6 bases). This CDR3 region has 13 residues. Germline CDR1 reads MDHEN; CDR2 reads SYDVKM. Trimming took 2 bases from V and 12 from J, leaving 16 bases between them. CDR3 loop: CASSLNGGLEPFF. In nucleotides, the CDR3 is TGTGCCAGCAGTTTAAACGGGGGCTTAGAACCTTTCTTT.

This clonotype ranks as medium-sized. This chain links TRBV7-9 with TRBJ1-4, with D tentatively TRBD1 (5 bases). The V gene's germline CDR1 is SEHNR and CDR2 FQNEAQ (reference sequence). Trimming removed 5 bases from V and 5 bases from J, with 9 bases in between. This CDR3 region has 13 residues. CDR3 sequence: CASSRQMNEKLFF. The CDR3 region has the DNA TGTGCCAGCAGCCGACAGATGAATGAAAAACTGTTTTTT.

This clonotype was counted between two and nine times. J is TRBJ1-1 and V is TRBV18; 8 bases map to TRBD1. Looked up from germline, CDR1 is KGHSH and CDR2 is LQKENI. The CDR3 length is 15 residues. Trimming removed 4 bases from V and 0 bases from J; junction bases left unmatched: 4. CDR3 protein: CASSLSGQVNTEAFF. The DNA of the CDR3 is TGTGCCAGCTCACTCTCGGGACAGGTGAACACTGAAGCTTTCTTT.

The chain carries TRBV5-4 and TRBJ1-2; 8 nucleotides align to TRBD1. The V and J ends lost 4 bases and 3 bases, in that order; junction bases with no gene match: 5. The CDR3 loop spans 14 amino acids. Per the germline V gene, CDR1 is SGHNT and CDR2 is YYREEE (reference sequence). CDR3 coding DNA: TGTGCCAGCAGCGCTCCAGGGGGCCACTATGGCTACACCTTC. Translating gives CASSAPGGHYGYTF.

This clonotype has just a few counts. The chain carries TRBV7-2 and TRBJ2-7; D call uncertain. The V gene's germline CDR1 is SGHTA and CDR2 FQGNSA. The CDR3 loop spans 13 amino acids. V was shortened by 2 bases and J by 4 bases, with 9 bases between the two germline ends. In DNA, the CDR3 is TGTGCCAGCAGCTTAAACAGCAATTACGAGCAGTACTTC. Translating gives CASSLNSNYEQYF.

This clonotype qualifies as medium-sized. The genes are TRBV7-2 and TRBJ2-5; 8 nucleotides line up with TRBD1. In germline, CDR1 is SGHTA, CDR2 FQGNSA. Germline trimming cut 5 bases from V and 5 bases from J; bases unmatched to any gene: 7. The CDR3 has 14 residues. CDR3 in amino acids: CASSRAGGSETQYF. In DNA form, the CDR3 reads TGTGCCAGCAGCAGGGCAGGGGGCAGTGAGACCCAGTACTTC.

The rearrangement links TRBV6-5 to TRBJ2-7; 7 nucleotides match TRBD1. V shed 11 bases, J shed 0 bases, and the junction held 7 bases outside the gene matches. Germline lookup yields CDR1 MNHEY and CDR2 SVGAGI. The CDR3 totals 13 residues. CDR3 region: CACGQELSYEQYF. The DNA for the CDR3 is TGTGCCTGCGGACAGGAGCTCTCCTACGAGCAGTACTTC.

This clonotype was picked up a small number of times. A read error may explain this, as a much larger clone is one base away. The chain recombines TRBV27 with TRBJ1-5, with TRBD1 identical over 9 bases. The V and J ends lost 7 bases and 1 base, in that order; junction bases with no gene match: 11. Germline loops: CDR1 MNHEY, CDR2 SMNVEV (reference sequence). The CDR3 is 17 amino acids. CDR3 DNA sequence: TGTGCCAGCAATCCCCGGACAGGGGTTATAAGCAATCAGCCCCAGCATTTT. This gives the protein CASNPRTGVISNQPQHF.

In regard to this clonotype: This may stem from a read error, because a much larger clone lies one nucleotide away. DNA of the CDR3: TGTGCCAGCCGTTGGGGGTCCGCCGTCTACGAGCAGTACTTC. Protein product: CASRWGSAVYEQYF. The chain joins TRBV27 to TRBJ2-7; D assignment may be TRBD1 or TRBD2 (5 bases each). The CDR3 covers 14 residues. V lost 8 bases and J lost 3, with 17 bases in between. Germline CDR1 MNHEY, CDR2 SMNVEV (reference sequence).

This clonotype was observed a handful of times. The chain carries TRBV6-2 or TRBV6-3 and TRBJ2-1; TRBD2 agrees at 9 bases. Losses at the gene ends were 8 bases for V and 4 bases for J; bases not matched to a gene: 9. Germline V gene data show CDR1 as MNHEY and CDR2 as SVGEGT. The length of the CDR3 is 15 residues. The CDR3 here is CASSPSGRYYNEQFF. Here the CDR3 DNA reads TGTGCCAGCTCACCGAGCGGGAGGTATTACAATGAGCAGTTCTTC.

In this sample, this clonotype is medium-sized (0.01 to 0.1%). The chain carries TRBV20-1 and TRBJ1-4; 12 bases are a match to TRBD1. The germline V gene encodes CDR1 DFQATT and CDR2 SNEGSKA (reference sequence). With 1 base clipped from V and 15 bases from J, the junction kept 9 bases outside the gene matches. This CDR3 contains 14 residues. This CDR3 reads CSARAGTGGPNMFF. The CDR3 DNA sequence: TGCAGTGCTAGAGCCGGGACAGGGGGCCCTAATATGTTTTTT.

This clonotype showed up just a few times. The V gene is TRBV4-3, the J gene TRBJ1-2, with 10 bases fitting TRBD1. Looked up from germline, CDR1 is LGHNA and CDR2 is YSLEER. The CDR3 consists of 16 residues. After removal of 0 bases from V and 3 bases from J, the junction contained 4 bases not matched to a gene. The CDR3 loop reads CASSQDTTGGDYGYTF. CDR3 nucleotides: TGCGCCAGCAGCCAAGATACGACAGGGGGCGACTATGGCTACACCTTC.

J is TRBJ1-2 and V is TRBV6-5, with D perhaps matching TRBD1 (5 bases). The germline V and J ends were trimmed by 6 bases and 4 bases, with 15 bases remaining between them. This CDR3 is built from 14 residues. CDR1 is MNHEY and CDR2 is SVGAGI in the germline V gene. The CDR3 loop reads CASSTPDSSYGYTF. CDR3 bases: TGTGCCAGCAGCACCCCCGACAGTAGCTATGGCTACACCTTC.

Only a few counts were recorded for this clonotype. The V call is TRBV6-6, the J call TRBJ1-1, with D unresolved. The CDR3 covers 13 residues. The germline V and J ends were trimmed by 6 bases and 3 bases, with 11 bases remaining between them. CDR1 is MNHNY, CDR2 SVGAGI, per germline (reference sequence). The CDR3 bases are TGTGCCAGCAGACCAGCGGGCGACACTGAAGCTTTCTTT. Translated, it gives CASRPAGDTEAFF.

This clonotype is labeled as large. The chain links TRBV7-9 to TRBJ2-1, with a possible D match to TRBD1 (6 bases). The CDR3 is 13 amino acids. The germline gives CDR1 SEHNR, CDR2 FQNEAQ (reference sequence). V was shortened by 3 bases and J by 13 bases, with 16 bases between the two germline ends. CDR3 sequence: CASSLGQVLFQFF. CDR3 nucleotide sequence: TGTGCCAGCAGCTTGGGACAAGTCCTGTTTCAGTTCTTC.

This clonotype was found a few times. The rearrangement joins TRBV20-1 to TRBJ2-3, with TRBD2 matching 7 bases. Trimming at V came to 0 bases and at J to 4 bases, leaving 7 bases not matched to a gene. Per germline, CDR1 DFQATT and CDR2 SNEGSKA (reference sequence). The CDR3 consists of 15 residues. CDR3 sequence reads: CSARDPGGGADTQYF. CDR3 bases: TGCAGTGCTAGAGATCCCGGCGGGGGAGCAGATACGCAGTATTTT.

This clonotype counts as medium-sized. V is TRBV6-2 or TRBV6-3 and J is TRBJ1-5; the D is unclear. The CDR3 sequence is 13 residues long. Per germline, CDR1 MNHEY and CDR2 SVGEGT. The V end was cut by 8 bases, the J end by 7 bases, with 15 bases between. This chain's CDR3 is CASVKRAGQPQHF. The CDR3 DNA reads as TGTGCCAGCGTAAAGAGGGCCGGGCAGCCCCAGCATTTT.

This clonotype was seen only a few times. The chain uses TRBV29-1 and TRBJ2-2; 11 bases are shared with TRBD2. CDR3 length equals 14 residues. Germline CDR1 and CDR2: SQVTM and ANQGSEA. With 7 bases clipped from V and 3 bases from J, the junction kept 4 bases outside the gene matches. Here the CDR3 DNA reads TGCAGCGGCCGACTAGCGGGGTACACCGGGGAGCTGTTTTTT. Translated: CSGRLAGYTGELFF.